One and the same sample provided the 9 T cell receptor beta chains below, sequenced in a study of shared clonotypes between healthy human individuals. Here immunoSEQ multiplex PCR was the method, and the copy in TCRdb shows in-frame clones only, minus some. Among 1.5 million to 2.5 million clones, just under 95% were seen once, and the ten largest hold roughly 1.2%. In the naive CD8 group, cells lacked CD45RO and were positively selected for CCR7, so terminally differentiated effector memory CD45RA+ cells were left out. Sequencing used naive CD8+ T cells sorted from blood. All receptors derive from a man aged 18-30 years in good health.

The rearrangement links TRBV10-1 to TRBJ2-7; TRBD1 aligns across 9 bases. CDR1 is WNHNN and CDR2 is SYGVQD in the germline V gene (reference sequence). The trim removed 2 bases at V and 6 bases at J, leaving 8 bases unmatched. CDR3 size: 15 residues. The CDR3 reads CASSEPGQGVFEQYF. The CDR3 DNA reads as TGCGCCAGCAGTGAGCCGGGACAGGGAGTATTCGAGCAGTACTTC.

The chain is built from TRBV4-1 and TRBJ2-7; D not certain. Germline V gene data show CDR1 as MGHRA and CDR2 as YSYEKL. There are 15 residues in the CDR3. The V gene lost 0 bases and the J gene lost 2 bases, with 11 bases spanning the gap. CDR3 nucleotide sequence: TGCGCCAGCAGCCAAGATCTGGTCAGCCCCTACGAGCAGTACTTC. This sequence encodes CASSQDLVSPYEQYF.

CDR3 sequence reads: CASSFDRAGANVLTF. DNA of the CDR3: TGTGCCAGCAGTTTCGACAGGGCCGGGGCCAACGTCCTGACTTTC. The chain couples TRBV27 to TRBJ2-6, with 7 bases that match TRBD1. J lost 4 bases, V lost 3 bases, and 3 bases had no gene match. Germline lookup yields CDR1 MNHEY and CDR2 SMNVEV (reference sequence). CDR3 length equals 15 residues.

With regard to this clone: The same CDR3 can be traced to other DNA sequences in this sample. The chain combines TRBV6-5 with TRBJ2-5, with D perhaps TRBD2 (6 bases). V dropped 4 bases and J dropped 7 bases, with 7 bases sitting between them. CDR1 is MNHEY, CDR2 SVGAGI, per germline. The CDR3 is made up of 11 amino acids. In DNA form, the CDR3 reads TGTGCCAGCAGTTCCGGGGGGACCCAGTACTTC. It encodes CASSSGGTQYF.

V gene TRBV27 combines with J gene TRBJ2-7; 7 bases align to TRBD1. V lost 5 bases, J lost 0 bases, and 7 bases stayed unmatched. Germline V gene sequence: CDR1 MNHEY, CDR2 SMNVEV (reference sequence). This CDR3 has 15 residues. The CDR3 DNA follows: TGTGCCAGCAGTCCTACAGGGGACCCCTCCTACGAGCAGTACTTC. It is translated as CASSPTGDPSYEQYF.

The V and J genes are TRBV11-2 and TRBJ2-5, with 7 bases aligning to TRBD1. CDR3 length equals 14 residues. J was trimmed by 2 bases and V by 7 bases; bases with no gene match: 7. Per the germline V gene, CDR1 is SGHAT and CDR2 is FQNNGV. The CDR3 loop reads CASNFWGQQETQYF. The CDR3 nucleotides read TGTGCCAGCAACTTCTGGGGACAGCAAGAGACCCAGTACTTC.

About this clone itself: At the DNA level, this CDR3 is encoded by other sequences in the same sample as well. The CDR3 bases are TGCAGCGTTGAGCAGGGGGGCTATGGCTACACCTTC. Its protein product is CSVEQGGYGYTF. The chain has TRBV29-1 and TRBJ1-2; 7 bases align to TRBD1. V was clipped by 3 bases and J by 4 bases; unmatched bases: 2. CDR3 size: 12 residues. Germline V lookup: CDR1 SQVTM, CDR2 ANQGSEA.

This clone occurred once. This CDR3 is also generated by other DNA sequences in the sample. J is TRBJ2-7 and V is TRBV6-5; 11 positions match TRBD2. The CDR3 sequence is 13 residues long. Germline V lookup: CDR1 MNHEY, CDR2 SVGAGI. V lost 4 bases and J lost 4; bases outside the gene matches: 0. CDR3 nucleotides: TGTGCCAGCAGTTTAGCGGGAGGGTACGAGCAGTACTTC. Its translation: CASSLAGGYEQYF.

This sequence joins TRBV5-6 and TRBJ1-1, with D possibly being TRBD1 (5 bases). This CDR3 has 13 amino acids. Trimming stripped 4 bases from V and 4 bases from J, with 11 bases between. Germline lookup yields CDR1 SGHDT and CDR2 YYEEEE. The CDR3 sequence: CASSPPGPTEAFF. The CDR3 DNA reads as TGTGCCAGCAGCCCGCCAGGGCCCACTGAAGCTTTCTTT.